A single T cell receptor beta chain is shown here with its context. Which antigen it targets is not known. No much larger clonotype is one base removed from it; base qualities were not supplied. Genomic DNA was extracted from sorted cells for sequencing of the TCRbeta CDR3 region. TCRbeta CDR3 regions were sequenced using the immunoSEQ Assay. TCRdb stores this immuneACCESS table with in-frame sequences only. Part of the clones is absent; in the studies checked, under half of the shortfall reflects unresolved V genes, and no reason is known for the rest. The sample has approximately 47,000 clones on record, roughly 90% of them singletons. The ten largest make up 40% to 55% of the sample. The germline V gene (reference sequence) specifies LNHNV as CDR1 and YYDKDF as CDR2. From cysteine to phenylalanine, the CDR3 is 14 amino acids long. The sequence is cut down to CDR3 DNA, 42 bases in frame from base 1. Cut back by 4 bases and 1 base, the V and J ends lie 10 bases apart.

This sample was included in a study of OX40 agonist ivuxolimab in advanced cancers. The study in broad terms: The costimulatory receptor OX40 (CD134) was targeted by ivuxolimab, a fully human IgG2 agonistic monoclonal antibody. The paper describes the monotherapy dose-escalation part (N of about 54 patients) of the phase I trial of ivuxolimab. Peripheral TCRbeta sequencing was intended to test whether TCR sequence diversity was altered and clonal T-cell expansion was caused by ivuxolimab. In the dose-escalation cohort, around 80% of patients were male, and the mean age was roughly 60 years with a range of roughly 23 to 79. Of the approximately 54 patients in dose escalation, about 20 had hepatocellular carcinoma, some 15 had melanoma, 9 had renal cell carcinoma and 9 had head and neck cancer. Prior anti-PD-1, anti-PD-L1 or anti-CTLA-4 therapy was permitted, and checkpoint inhibitors had been received by about 36% of dose-escalation patients. Intravenous ivuxolimab was administered to patients every 2 weeks at six dose levels: 0.01, 0.1, 0.3, 1.5, 3 and 10 mg/kg. Partial responses were achieved by three dose-escalation patients, of whom one had hepatocellular carcinoma and two had cutaneous melanoma. General conclusions and limits of the study: Low levels of normalized T-cell clonal expansion were also shown by some nonresponding patients. The antigen specificity of the clonally expanded peripheral T cells was not determined. At doses from 0.1 to 3.0 mg/kg, clonal expansion was seen in both CD4+ and CD8+ blood T cells between baseline and week 6. After ivuxolimab, expanded clones were on average more numerous among CD8+ T cells than among CD4+ T cells. In partial responders in the 0.1-3.0 mg/kg groups, normalized peripheral clonal expansion was found to be among the lowest, especially among CD8+ T cells.

Patients with a history of autoimmune disease or receiving systemic immunosuppression were excluded from the trial. Peripheral blood for TCR sequencing was drawn from every dose cohort at baseline, at cycle 4 day 1 and at cycle 7 day 1. The samples were drawn from a first-in-human, open-label, multicenter phase I dose-escalation trial of ivuxolimab. Adults with locally advanced or metastatic melanoma, renal cell carcinoma, hepatocellular carcinoma or head and neck squamous cell carcinoma were enrolled in the trial. Before TCR sequencing, CD4+ T cells and CD8+ T cells from peripheral blood were sorted into separate populations.

The source material was CD4+ or CD8+ T cells sorted from blood, sampled in a trial of the OX40 agonist ivuxolimab. This TCR was recovered from an adult with an advanced solid tumor such as melanoma, head and neck, liver or kidney cancer. The sequence links TRBV15 to TRBJ1-1; possibly the D gene is TRBD1, per 6 matching bases. CDR3 region: CATSTRGQNTEAFF. In nucleotides, the sequence is TGTGCCACCAGCACGCGGGGGCAGAACACTGAAGCTTTCTTT.